These 2 T cell receptor beta chains were sequenced from one sample in a study of blood T cell repertoires in COVID-19. The protocol was immunoSEQ multiplex PCR, while the TCRdb copy is restricted to in-frame clones and leaves out a portion. The table includes hundreds of thousands of clones, 82% detected once. What was sequenced was peripheral blood. Every receptor here comes from a woman older than 75 with acute or convalescent COVID-19.

CDR3 sequence: CASSVSWGPGANVLTF. CDR3 sequence (DNA): TGTGCCAGCAGCGTCAGTTGGGGCCCTGGGGCCAACGTCCTGACTTTC. V and J are TRBV9 and TRBJ2-6; TRBD1 might be the D (5 bases). Germline V lookup: CDR1 SGDLS, CDR2 YYNGEE. CDR3 length: 16 amino acids. With 2 bases removed from V and 2 bases from J, the gap between germline ends came to 11 bases. Combining the CDR3 with reference TRBV9 and TRBJ2-6 gives the whole variable domain DSGVTQTPKHLITATGQRVTLRCSPRSGDLSVYWYQQSLDQGLQFLIQYYNGEERAKGNILERFSAQQFPDLHSELNLSSLELGDSALYFCASSVSWGPGANVLTFGAGSRLTVL.

V and J are TRBV2 and TRBJ1-2; no clear D. CDR1 and CDR2 from the germline V gene are SNHLY and FYNNEI. The CDR3 loop spans 11 amino acids. The V and J ends lost 7 bases and 8 bases respectively, with 11 bases between them. The CDR3 nucleotides are TGTGCCAGCATGCAGGCCTTGGGCTACACCTTC. Translation gives CASMQALGYTF.